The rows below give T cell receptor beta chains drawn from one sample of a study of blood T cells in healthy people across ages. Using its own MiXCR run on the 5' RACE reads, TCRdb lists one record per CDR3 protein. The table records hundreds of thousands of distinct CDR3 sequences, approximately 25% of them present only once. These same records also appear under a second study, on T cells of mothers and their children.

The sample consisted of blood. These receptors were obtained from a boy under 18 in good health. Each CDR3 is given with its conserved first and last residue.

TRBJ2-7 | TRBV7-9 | CASSPTSGTRLYEQYF
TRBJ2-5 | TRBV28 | CASSFYGACRQETQYF
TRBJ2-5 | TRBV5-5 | CASSLAMNELGTQYF
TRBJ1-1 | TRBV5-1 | CASTLRDSNTEAFF
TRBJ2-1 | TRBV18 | CASSPLAQTYNEQFF
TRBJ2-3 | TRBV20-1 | CSATSGGAIWSTDTQYF
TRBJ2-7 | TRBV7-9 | CASSRRLAGGEQYF
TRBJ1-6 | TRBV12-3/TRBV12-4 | CASSLGTGVTSPLHF
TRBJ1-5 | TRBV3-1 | CASSHDLAYQPQHF
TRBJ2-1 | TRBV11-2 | CASSLGAVEQFF
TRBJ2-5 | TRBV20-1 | CSASTGGETQYF
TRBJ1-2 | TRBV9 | CASSQVWTGGYGYTF
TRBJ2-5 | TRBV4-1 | CASSQFTHGAGPQETQYF
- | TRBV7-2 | CASSLAGTAYNEQFF
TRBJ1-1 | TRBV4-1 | CAGSQEYGRNTEAFF
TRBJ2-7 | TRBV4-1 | CASSLARDTTYEQYF
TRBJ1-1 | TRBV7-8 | CASGAGRITFF
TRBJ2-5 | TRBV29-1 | CSVEDWVGDRAQETQYF
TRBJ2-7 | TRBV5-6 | CASSPAYGEQYF
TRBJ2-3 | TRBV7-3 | CASSTGTLREDTQYF
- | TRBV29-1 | CSVEDLLRGEQFF
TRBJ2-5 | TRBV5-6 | CASSFPREERETQYF
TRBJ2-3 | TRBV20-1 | CSAPDASADTQYF
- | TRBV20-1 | CSATIDGAYEQYF
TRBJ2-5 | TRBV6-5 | CASSYSLAGSGQEGTQYF
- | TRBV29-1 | CSGWDRGSYEQYF
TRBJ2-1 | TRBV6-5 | CASSYIAGGYNEQFF
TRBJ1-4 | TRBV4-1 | CASSQVPGRGLFF
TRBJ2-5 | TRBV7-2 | CASSRDTSRETQYF
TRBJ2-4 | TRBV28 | CASRGTGLNIQYF
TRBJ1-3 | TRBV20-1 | CSAWGSGNTIYF
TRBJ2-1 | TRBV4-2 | CASSQGDRRNNEQFF
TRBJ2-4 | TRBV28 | CASSSRQLRIDIQHF